This entry features one TCR beta chain sequence. The sample comes from a study of cytomegalovirus exposure and HLA in healthy donors. PCR amplification relied on 60 Vbeta primers (plus 13 Jbeta primers). Method: immunoSEQ multiplex PCR; TCRdb's copy keeps in-frame clones and lacks some. Here the sample spans about 130,000 clones, 65% to 70% being singletons. The germline V gene has CDR1 ENHRY and CDR2 SYGVKD. CDR3 length: 13 residues. Trimming removed 7 bases from V and 5 bases from J; junction bases left unmatched: 3. Sequences were obtained from PBMCs. The rearrangement joins TRBV10-3 to TRBJ2-1; 9 bases agree with TRBD1. This receptor was identified in a human donor in good health. This chain's CDR3 is CAITGQGNNEQFF. CDR3 nucleotide sequence: TGTGCCATCACAGGACAGGGGAACAATGAGCAGTTCTTC.